Listed here are 14 T cell receptor beta chains from one sample, sequenced in a study of TIL therapy for anti-PD-1-resistant metastatic lung cancer. The libraries were made with immunoSEQ v3. Measured with immunoSEQ multiplex PCR; TCRdb has only the in-frame clones, and not every one. The table records 36,000 or so clones, around 67% of them present only once. Time point defined: pre-treatment sample, taken before nivolumab and TIL therapy. The sample here was blood, taken at baseline. These receptors were obtained from a person aged 25 to 80 with non-small cell lung cancer.

The chain couples TRBV6-5 to TRBJ1-3; 8 bases are shared with TRBD1. CDR3 length equals 14 residues. V gave up 6 bases and J gave up 8 bases; unmatched junction bases: 9. From germline, CDR1 is MNHEY and CDR2 SVGAGI. Here the CDR3 DNA reads TGTGCCAGCAGACTCGACAGGGGTGTGGACACCATATATTTT. It is translated as CASRLDRGVDTIYF.

This clone showed up just once. V usage is TRBV5-1 and J usage is TRBJ2-1, with 7 bases fitting TRBD1. V shed 3 bases and J 3 bases; nucleotides not matched to a gene: 3. The CDR3 has 14 residues. Germline values: CDR1 SGHRS, CDR2 YFSETQ. CDR3 nucleotide sequence: TGCGCCAGCAGCTCCTGGGACAGCTACAATGAGCAGTTCTTC. This encodes CASSSWDSYNEQFF.

The genes are TRBV7-3 and TRBJ2-3; D assignment may be TRBD1 or TRBD2 (5 bases each). Per the germline V gene, CDR1 is SGHTA and CDR2 is FQGTGA. The CDR3 runs to 15 residues. V gave up 2 bases and J gave up 1 base, with 10 bases separating them. The CDR3 region is CASSLRGGRTDTQYF. CDR3 bases: TGTGCCAGCAGCTTACGGGGCGGACGCACAGATACGCAGTATTTT. Using reference TRBV7-3 and TRBJ2-3 for the parts outside the CDR3, the full variable domain is GAGVSQTPSNKVTEKGKYVELRCDPISGHTALYWYRQSLGQGPEFLIYFQGTGAADDSGLPNDRFFAVRPEGSVSTLKIQRTERGDSAVYLCASSLRGGRTDTQYFGPGTRLTVL.

The rearrangement links TRBV7-9 to TRBJ2-7; TRBD1 agrees at 8 bases. The CDR3 runs 15 residues. V gave up 6 bases and J gave up 0 bases; unmatched junction bases: 7. The germline gives CDR1 SEHNR, CDR2 FQNEAQ (reference sequence). The CDR3 here is CASRYGQGSSYEQYF. CDR3 in DNA: TGTGCCAGCAGATACGGACAGGGTAGCTCCTACGAGCAGTACTTC.

V gene TRBV4-1 combines with J gene TRBJ2-3; TRBD2 agrees at 8 bases. Germline V gene sequence: CDR1 MGHRA, CDR2 YSYEKL. Unmatched junction bases numbered 15, after V lost 4 bases and J lost 6 bases. This CDR3 is built from 17 residues. The CDR3 sequence: CASSRELMVAGLDTQYF. DNA of the CDR3: TGCGCCAGCAGCCGGGAGTTAATGGTAGCGGGATTGGATACGCAGTATTTT.

The gene calls are TRBV6-5 and TRBJ2-7; D assignment may be TRBD1 or TRBD2 (5 bases each). V lost 6 bases to trimming and J lost 3 bases, with 15 bases between them. CDR1 MNHEY and CDR2 SVGAGI come from the germline V gene. The CDR3 has 14 amino acids. As DNA, the CDR3 is TGTGCCAGCAGGCCACCCGGGGCGTTCTACGAGCAGTACTTC. It encodes CASRPPGAFYEQYF.

This clone was picked up a small number of times. The CDR3: CASSLGLRGNTEAFF. The CDR3 DNA sequence: TGTGCCAGCAGTTTGGGCCTAAGAGGGAACACTGAAGCTTTCTTT. This chain connects TRBV6-5 to TRBJ1-1; D gene unclear. This CDR3 contains 15 residues. V shed 4 bases and J shed 1 base, with 13 bases lying between them. CDR1 is MNHEY, CDR2 SVGAGI, per germline.

The chain links TRBV4-1 to TRBJ2-7, with D perhaps TRBD2 (5 bases). The CDR3 contains 14 residues. The germline V gene has CDR1 MGHRA and CDR2 YSYEKL. V was pared by 6 bases and J by 4 bases, with 16 bases between. The DNA of the CDR3 is TGCGCCAGCAGTTACGGCGGACTTGGGTACGAGCAGTACTTC. Protein product: CASSYGGLGYEQYF.

The chain recombines TRBV6-5 with TRBJ2-5; 9 positions match TRBD2. The CDR3 length is 14 residues. J lost 5 bases, V lost 1 base, and 2 bases had no gene match. Germline loops: CDR1 MNHEY, CDR2 SVGAGI. The CDR3: CASSYWGTSETQYF. Here the CDR3 DNA reads TGTGCCAGCAGTTACTGGGGGACTAGCGAGACCCAGTACTTC.

In its sample, this clone was seen once. The CDR3 sequence is CASSLLQGGTEAFF. The CDR3 bases are TGTGCCAGCAGCTTGTTACAGGGGGGGACTGAAGCTTTCTTT. V and J are TRBV5-4 and TRBJ1-1; 8 nucleotides match TRBD1. Trimming cost V 1 base and J 5 bases; bases outside gene matches: 4. The CDR3 contains 14 residues. Germline CDR1 SGHNT, CDR2 YYREEE (reference sequence).

The rearrangement joins TRBV7-9 to TRBJ2-5, with D uncertain. Germline loops: CDR1 SEHNR, CDR2 FQNEAQ (reference sequence). V lost 5 bases and J lost 5, with 12 bases in between. The CDR3 has 13 residues. CDR3 residues: CASSPGMAETQYF. DNA for the CDR3: TGTGCCAGCAGCCCCGGAATGGCCGAGACCCAGTACTTC. Using reference TRBV7-9 and TRBJ2-5 for the parts outside the CDR3, the full variable domain is DTGVSQNPRHKITKRGQNVTFRCDPISEHNRLYWYRQTLGQGPEFLTYFQNEAQLEKSRLLSDRFSAERPKGSFSTLEIQRTEQGDSAMYLCASSPGMAETQYFGPGTRLLVL.

Concerning this clone itself: This same CDR3 is encoded by further DNA sequences in the sample. The gene calls are TRBV7-2 and TRBJ2-7; D is ambiguous. Germline V lookup: CDR1 SGHTA, CDR2 FQGNSA. V lost 2 bases to trimming and J lost 1 base, with 12 bases between them. The CDR3 length is 15 residues. The CDR3 DNA is TGTGCCAGCAGCTTAATACTTATGAGGTCCTACGAGCAGTACTTC. Residues: CASSLILMRSYEQYF.

In its sample, this clone was seen once. V and J are TRBV2 and TRBJ1-2; D gene unclear. V lost 3 bases and J lost 4, with 9 bases in between. There are 13 residues in the CDR3. Germline V lookup: CDR1 SNHLY, CDR2 FYNNEI. This CDR3 reads CASSDSPSYGYTF. CDR3 bases: TGTGCCAGCAGTGACAGCCCAAGCTATGGCTACACCTTC.

This chain joins TRBV14 and TRBJ2-1, with 9 bases fitting TRBD2. Germline V CDR1 and CDR2: SGHDN, FVKESK. Unmatched junction bases numbered 5, after V lost 0 bases and J lost 14 bases. This CDR3 spans 13 amino acids. CDR3 amino acids: CASSQDIRGREFF. The CDR3 region has the DNA TGTGCCAGCAGCCAAGATATACGCGGGAGGGAGTTCTTC.